This T cell receptor beta chain was recorded in a study of T cell changes during pregnancy in multiple sclerosis. Germline assignment: CDR1 SEHNR and CDR2 FQNEAQ (reference sequence). Germline trimming cut 7 bases from V and 7 bases from J; bases unmatched to any gene: 10. The CDR3 is made up of 14 amino acids. Using immunoSEQ multiplex PCR, the repertoire was profiled, and TCRdb retains in-frame clones only, with some absent. The table includes about 51,000 clones, 94% detected once. This rearrangement joins TRBV7-9 to TRBJ2-1; TRBD1 aligns across 7 bases. The receptor comes from a female donor with multiple sclerosis, enrolled in a pregnancy study. The source material was CD4+ T cells from peripheral blood mononuclear cells, sampled in the second trimester of pregnancy. CDR3 DNA: TGTGCCAGCACCGCCAAGGGGGCTTGGAATGAGCAGTTCTTC. Its protein product is CASTAKGAWNEQFF.